The 16 T cell receptor beta chains below come from one sample, sequenced in a study of T cell responses to AZD1222 COVID-19 vaccine. Clones were sequenced by immunoSEQ multiplex PCR, and TCRdb holds only the in-frame ones, with some missing. The sample has some 30,000 clones, 89% seen once. The sequencing used peripheral blood, collected on day 0 of AZD1222 vaccination. The source is an adult in good health.

The chain joins TRBV4-2 to TRBJ2-1, with 7 bases fitting TRBD2. After removal of 4 bases from V and 8 bases from J, the junction contained 17 bases not matched to a gene. Germline lookup yields CDR1 LGHNA and CDR2 YNFKEQ. The length of the CDR3 is 17 residues. The CDR3 DNA follows: TGTGCCAGCAGCCCAGGCGGCGGGAGTCTCTTCTGGGATGAGCAGTTCTTC. This codes for CASSPGGGSLFWDEQFF.

The chain links TRBV30 to TRBJ2-3, with D hard to call. The CDR3 contains 15 residues. Germline CDR1 is GTSNPN and CDR2 is SVGIG (reference sequence). Trimming removed 0 bases from V and 0 bases from J, with 10 bases in between. The CDR3 DNA is TGTGCCTGGAGTGTACGGGCTTCGAGCACAGATACGCAGTATTTT. Protein sequence: CAWSVRASSTDTQYF.

In its sample, this clone was seen a few times. The chain links TRBV2 to TRBJ1-2; D remains ambiguous. Trimming removed 1 base at V and 5 bases at J, with 8 bases between. CDR1 SNHLY and CDR2 FYNNEI come from the germline V gene. CDR3 length equals 13 residues. CDR3 in DNA: TGTGCCAGCAGTGAAGTGGCGGTATATGGCTACACCTTC. It codes for CASSEVAVYGYTF.

The V call is TRBV19, the J call TRBJ1-3, with TRBD1 identical over 8 bases. This CDR3 is 17 amino acids long. Germline V gene data show CDR1 as LNHDA and CDR2 as SQIVND (reference sequence). J gave up 2 bases and V 3 bases, and 9 bases lay outside the gene matches. Here the CDR3 DNA reads TGTGCCAGTAGTATTCCCCTTGGCAGGGGGCCTGGAAACACCATATATTTT. As protein: CASSIPLGRGPGNTIYF.

Only a few counts were recorded for this clone. The V and J genes are TRBV6-5 and TRBJ2-1, with TRBD1 identical over 8 bases. Germline V lookup: CDR1 MNHEY, CDR2 SVGAGI. Losses at the gene ends were 0 bases for V and 2 bases for J; bases not matched to a gene: 0. The CDR3 is 15 amino acids. As DNA, the CDR3 is TGTGCCAGCAGTTACTCGGACAGGGCCTACAATGAGCAGTTCTTC. This sequence encodes CASSYSDRAYNEQFF.

This clone was counted a few times. The chain joins TRBV7-9 to TRBJ1-1, with D possibly TRBD1 on 6 matching bases. The CDR3 length is 15 residues. V shed 5 bases and J shed 1 base, with 14 bases lying between them. Germline CDR1 is SEHNR and CDR2 is FQNEAQ (reference sequence). CDR3 sequence (DNA): TGTGCCAGCAGCGCGTTGGACAGAGGGAACACTGAAGCTTTCTTT. Translating it yields CASSALDRGNTEAFF.

This chain uses TRBV28 with TRBJ1-5; no clear D gene. With 6 bases removed from V and 11 bases from J, the gap between germline ends came to 14 bases. The CDR3 runs to 12 residues. The germline V gene encodes CDR1 MDHEN and CDR2 SYDVKM. The chain's CDR3 is CASSRFPIAQHF. DNA of the CDR3: TGTGCCAGCAGCCGGTTCCCGATAGCCCAGCATTTT. The full variable domain, its missing parts supplied by reference TRBV28 and TRBJ1-5, is DVKVTQSSRYLVKRTGEKVFLECVQDMDHENMFWYRQDPGLGLRLIYFSYDVKMKEKGDIPEGYSVSREKKERFSLILESASTNQTSMYLCASSRFPIAQHFGDGTRLSIL.

V gene TRBV24-1 combines with J gene TRBJ1-1, with D unresolved. Germline CDR1 is KGHDR and CDR2 is SFDVKD. V shed 4 bases and J shed 4 bases, with 15 bases lying between them. The CDR3 has 15 amino acids. This chain's CDR3 is CATSDPNSGSTEAFF. CDR3 sequence (DNA): TGTGCCACCAGTGACCCCAACTCGGGGAGCACTGAAGCTTTCTTT.

J is TRBJ2-2 and V is TRBV7-8; TRBD1 matches 8 bases. The CDR3 totals 21 residues. The V segment lost 6 bases and the J segment 1 base; nucleotides outside the gene matches: 22. CDR1 and CDR2 from the germline V gene are SGHVS and FQNEAQ. The CDR3 nucleotides are TGTGCCAGCAGAGCTTTTGGGTCCCTAGACGGACAGGGACAGAACACCGGGGAGCTGTTTTTT. As protein: CASRAFGSLDGQGQNTGELFF.

In this sample, this clone turned up once. J is TRBJ2-1 and V is TRBV5-1, with D possibly called TRBD1 or TRBD2 (5 bases each). This CDR3 region has 16 residues. CDR1 is SGHRS, CDR2 YFSETQ, per germline. Between the trimmed V and J ends, which lost 3 bases and 1 base, there was a span of 14 bases. CDR3 bases: TGCGCCAGCAGCTCCGTTGGTGGGGGTTCCTACAATGAGCAGTTCTTC. Translating gives CASSSVGGGSYNEQFF. The full variable domain, its missing parts supplied by reference TRBV5-1 and TRBJ2-1, is KAGVTQTPRYLIKTRGQQVTLSCSPISGHRSVSWYQQTPGQGLQFLFEYFSETQRNKGNFPGRFSGRQFSNSRSEMNVSTLELGDSALYLCASSSVGGGSYNEQFFGPGTRLTVL.

J is TRBJ2-7 and V is TRBV5-1, with 9 bases aligning to TRBD2. Germline trimming cut 2 bases from V and 7 bases from J; bases unmatched to any gene: 10. This CDR3 comprises 15 residues. Germline V lookup: CDR1 SGHRS, CDR2 YFSETQ. As DNA, the CDR3 is TGCGCCAGCAGCTTACCGGGACTAGCAGCGGGGGAGCAGTACTTC. This codes for CASSLPGLAAGEQYF.

This clone was observed once. V is TRBV5-1 and J is TRBJ1-4; no clear D. CDR3 length: 15 residues. Germline V CDR1 and CDR2: SGHRS, YFSETQ. Trimming pared 7 bases from V and 4 bases from J, leaving 17 bases between. The CDR3 DNA reads TGCGCCAGCGGACCCGGCGAGGTTTTTAATGAAAAACTGTTTTTT. Its translation: CASGPGEVFNEKLFF.

This chain connects TRBV6-5 to TRBJ1-2; D is uncertain. V lost 10 bases to trimming and J lost 2 bases, with 11 bases between them. This CDR3 comprises 12 residues. Germline CDR1 and CDR2: MNHEY and SVGAGI. The CDR3 spells CATRDMNYGYTF. Written as DNA, the CDR3 is TGTGCCACCCGAGACATGAACTATGGCTACACCTTC.

The rearrangement uses TRBV11-2 and TRBJ2-2; 8 bases are shared with TRBD2. This CDR3 region has 18 residues. The V and J ends lost 1 base and 5 bases, in that order; junction bases with no gene match: 12. CDR1 and CDR2 from the germline V gene are SGHAT and FQNNGV. The CDR3, as DNA: TGTGCCAGCAGCTTAGTCTCCGGTAGCGGGATAGGTACCGGGGAGCTGTTTTTT. It encodes CASSLVSGSGIGTGELFF.

The V gene is TRBV29-1, the J gene TRBJ2-1; weak D call: TRBD2 (6 bases). The germline V and J ends were trimmed by 2 bases and 0 bases, with 14 bases remaining between them. CDR3 length equals 16 residues. Per the germline V gene, CDR1 is SQVTM and CDR2 is ANQGSEA. The chain's CDR3 is CSVEKGGAGSYNEQFF. In DNA, the CDR3 is TGCAGCGTTGAAAAGGGCGGGGCCGGCTCCTACAATGAGCAGTTCTTC.

The chain is built from TRBV19 and TRBJ2-3; 7 nucleotides align to TRBD2. V was pared by 2 bases and J by 1 base, with 6 bases of the junction left unmatched. This CDR3 region has 16 residues. Per germline, CDR1 LNHDA and CDR2 SQIVND (reference sequence). In DNA, the CDR3 is TGTGCCAGTAGTATATCCGGGAGCGGGGGCACAGATACGCAGTATTTT. Translation gives CASSISGSGGTDTQYF.